Each of the 19 T cell receptor beta chains below was sequenced from the same sample in a study of OX40 agonist ivuxolimab in advanced cancers. The method was the immunoSEQ multiplex PCR assay. TCRdb limited this immuneACCESS table to in-frame rearrangements with V and J called. A share of clones is missing; checked studies link under half to unresolved V genes, and the rest is unexplained. This sample lists approximately 84,000 clones; about 88% were detected once. Jointly, the top ten make up less than 0.2% of the sample. Sample: CD4+ or CD8+ T cells sorted from blood, taken in a trial of the OX40 agonist ivuxolimab. These receptors were obtained from an adult with an advanced solid tumor such as melanoma, head and neck, liver or kidney cancer.

This clone has only one observation. This chain joins TRBV7-9 and TRBJ1-1; D remains unclear. Germline lookup yields CDR1 SEHNR and CDR2 FQNEAQ (reference sequence). The CDR3 has 16 amino acids. The V end was cut by 5 bases, the J end by 0 bases, with 16 bases between. CDR3 region: CASSPIPKTVNTEAFF. CDR3 nucleotides: TGTGCCAGCAGCCCGATCCCTAAGACGGTGAACACTGAAGCTTTCTTT.

The chain links TRBV28 to TRBJ1-4, with D possibly being TRBD1 (5 bases). This CDR3 region has 15 residues. Germline V lookup: CDR1 MDHEN, CDR2 SYDVKM. V lost 5 bases and J lost 7, with 17 bases in between. Here the CDR3 DNA reads TGTGCCAGCAGTCACCCAAGGGGAGGGTTTGAAAAACTGTTTTTT. It specifies CASSHPRGGFEKLFF.

V is TRBV18 and J is TRBJ1-1; 9 bases map to TRBD1. The CDR3 spans 15 residues. Germline V gives CDR1 KGHSH, CDR2 LQKENI. The junction had 8 bases not matched to a gene; V was cut back by 2 bases and J by 7 bases. CDR3 region: CASSPTQGATIEAFF. In nucleotides, the CDR3 is TGTGCCAGCTCACCAACACAGGGGGCCACGATTGAAGCTTTCTTT.

This chain uses TRBV12-5 with TRBJ1-1; D gene ambiguous. This CDR3 is built from 13 residues. V was cut by 2 bases and J by 3 bases, with 7 bases left in between. The germline V gene has CDR1 LGHNT and CDR2 FRNRAP. The CDR3 protein is CASGLSQYTEAFF. CDR3 sequence (DNA): TGTGCTAGTGGTTTGTCCCAGTACACTGAAGCTTTCTTT. Combining the CDR3 with reference TRBV12-5 and TRBJ1-1 gives the whole variable domain DARVTQTPRHKVTEMGQEVTMRCQPILGHNTVFWYRQTMMQGLELLAYFRNRAPLDDSGMPKDRFSAEMPDATLATLKIQPSEPRDSAVYFCASGLSQYTEAFFGQGTRLTVV.

This sequence joins TRBV5-1 and TRBJ2-7; D perhaps matches TRBD1 (6 bases). This CDR3 region has 20 residues. Germline V gene lookup returns CDR1 SGHRS and CDR2 YFSETQ. Trimming removed 2 bases at V and 2 bases at J, with 29 bases between. For the CDR3, the DNA is TGCGCCAGCAGCTTCTCCGCCAGAGCATCCCCGGACAGTAAAACCTACGAGCAGTACTTC. This codes for CASSFSARASPDSKTYEQYF. The full variable domain, completed using reference TRBV5-1 and TRBJ2-7, is KAGVTQTPRYLIKTRGQQVTLSCSPISGHRSVSWYQQTPGQGLQFLFEYFSETQRNKGNFPGRFSGRQFSNSRSEMNVSTLELGDSALYLCASSFSARASPDSKTYEQYFGPGTRLTVT.

V gene TRBV14 combines with J gene TRBJ2-5; TRBD2 matches 9 bases. The CDR3 totals 18 residues. V shed 2 bases and J 4 bases; nucleotides not matched to a gene: 14. Germline V CDR1 and CDR2: SGHDN, FVKESK. CDR3 sequence: CASSQMTPLAGGGETQYF. CDR3 coding DNA: TGTGCCAGCAGCCAAATGACCCCCCTGGCGGGGGGGGGAGAGACCCAGTACTTC.

The chain uses TRBV19 and TRBJ2-5; 7 bases are a match to TRBD2. From germline, CDR1 is LNHDA and CDR2 SQIVND (reference sequence). V dropped 5 bases and J dropped 6; count of bases not matched to a gene: 12. This CDR3 is 15 amino acids long. The CDR3: CASSGQGGVQKTQYF. CDR3 sequence (DNA): TGTGCCAGTAGTGGTCAGGGAGGGGTTCAAAAGACCCAGTACTTC.

CDR3 DNA sequence: TGCGCCAGCAGCCAAGGGGACAGGGTTGGAAACACCATATATTTT. Protein sequence: CASSQGDRVGNTIYF. The genes are TRBV4-1 and TRBJ1-3; 9 bases are shared with TRBD1. Trimming at V came to 1 base and at J to 3 bases, leaving 1 base not matched to a gene. CDR1 is MGHRA and CDR2 is YSYEKL in the germline V gene. The CDR3 runs 15 residues.

This chain joins TRBV5-1 and TRBJ1-6; no clear D. The V gene lost 1 base and the J gene lost 6 bases, with 14 bases spanning the gap. CDR3 size: 16 residues. Per germline, CDR1 SGHRS and CDR2 YFSETQ. The CDR3 DNA sequence: TGCGCCAGCAGCTTGCTCCCCCGGGAAGGTAATTCACCCCTCCACTTT. Protein sequence: CASSLLPREGNSPLHF.

The V call is TRBV6-5, the J call TRBJ2-7; D gene ambiguous. V was clipped by 1 base and J by 3 bases, with 7 bases between them. Germline assignment: CDR1 MNHEY and CDR2 SVGAGI. This CDR3 spans 13 amino acids. The CDR3 DNA reads as TGTGCCAGCAGTTACTGGGCGAGCTACGAGCAGTACTTC. This encodes CASSYWASYEQYF.

The V gene is TRBV29-1, the J gene TRBJ2-3; no clear D gene. CDR3 size: 12 residues. In germline, CDR1 is SQVTM, CDR2 ANQGSEA. With 4 bases removed from V and 4 bases from J, the gap between germline ends came to 9 bases. The CDR3, as DNA: TGCAGCGTTGTACCTGTACCAGATACGCAGTATTTT. This gives the protein CSVVPVPDTQYF.

The V and J genes are TRBV10-2 and TRBJ1-1; 7 bases match TRBD1. CDR1 is WSHSY and CDR2 is SAAADI in the germline V gene. The junction had 19 bases not matched to a gene; V was cut back by 7 bases and J by 8 bases. This CDR3 comprises 16 residues. CDR3 amino acids: CASTTLGGAGPREAFF. Written as DNA, the CDR3 is TGCGCCAGCACCACTTTAGGGGGCGCGGGGCCTCGAGAAGCTTTCTTT.

DNA of the CDR3: TGTGCCAGCAGCTCCGGTGGGGGGGCAACCGGGGAGCTGTTTTTT. Protein product: CASSSGGGATGELFF. The chain couples TRBV5-4 to TRBJ2-2; D is perhaps TRBD2 (7 bases). CDR1 is SGHNT and CDR2 is YYREEE in the germline V gene (reference sequence). The CDR3 sequence is 15 residues long. Trimming took off 3 bases at V and 5 bases at J, with 14 bases between the two ends.

The chain employs TRBV11-3 and TRBJ2-7, with D tentatively TRBD2 (6 bases). The CDR3 has 13 amino acids. CDR1 and CDR2 (germline): SGHNT, YENEEA. Deletions cut 4 bases from V and 3 bases from J, with 10 bases between. The CDR3 region has the DNA TGTGCCAGCAGCTCAAATAGCGGCTACGAGCAGTACTTC. Translated, it gives CASSSNSGYEQYF.

The chain employs TRBV5-1 and TRBJ2-7; no clear D. Trimming removed 4 bases at V and 7 bases at J, with 18 bases between. The germline V gene has CDR1 SGHRS and CDR2 YFSETQ. There are 14 residues in the CDR3. The CDR3 nucleotides read TGCGCCAGCAGCGCCCAAGGCCGGGTTGGAGAGCAGTACTTC. Translation: CASSAQGRVGEQYF. Looking up the rest from reference TRBV5-1 and TRBJ2-7 gives the full variable domain: KAGVTQTPRYLIKTRGQQVTLSCSPISGHRSVSWYQQTPGQGLQFLFEYFSETQRNKGNFPGRFSGRQFSNSRSEMNVSTLELGDSALYLCASSAQGRVGEQYFGPGTRLTVT.

In nucleotides, the CDR3 is TGTGCCAGCAGACCCCAGGGTGCAACTAATGAAAAACTGTTTTTT. Translation: CASRPQGATNEKLFF. This chain connects TRBV27 to TRBJ1-4, with D possibly being TRBD1 (5 bases). Germline lookup yields CDR1 MNHEY and CDR2 SMNVEV (reference sequence). V lost 6 bases and J lost 0, with 11 bases in between. This CDR3 has 15 residues.

The rearrangement links TRBV19 to TRBJ2-1, with 9 bases identical to TRBD1. CDR3 size: 14 residues. The germline gives CDR1 LNHDA, CDR2 SQIVND (reference sequence). Trimming at V came to 2 bases and at J to 7 bases, leaving 3 bases not matched to a gene. CDR3 in amino acids: CASSITGGQNEQFF. CDR3 nucleotide sequence: TGTGCCAGTAGTATAACAGGGGGCCAGAATGAGCAGTTCTTC.

This clone was seen once. V gene TRBV5-1 combines with J gene TRBJ2-3, with 7 bases fitting TRBD2. V gave up 0 bases and J gave up 7 bases; unmatched junction bases: 11. The CDR3 sequence is 16 residues long. Germline assignment: CDR1 SGHRS and CDR2 YFSETQ. The DNA of the CDR3 is TGCGCCAGCAGCTTGGCCCCCATGACTAGCCCAAATACGCAGTATTTT. Encoded protein: CASSLAPMTSPNTQYF.

The chain couples TRBV29-1 to TRBJ2-1, with 7 bases that match TRBD2. The CDR3 is 13 amino acids. Germline V lookup: CDR1 SQVTM, CDR2 ANQGSEA. The V gene end was trimmed by 8 bases and the J gene end by 10 bases; junction bases not matched to a gene: 14. The CDR3 bases are TGCAGCATCAATGCGGGAGTTGATAGGGAGCAGTTCTTC. Protein: CSINAGVDREQFF.